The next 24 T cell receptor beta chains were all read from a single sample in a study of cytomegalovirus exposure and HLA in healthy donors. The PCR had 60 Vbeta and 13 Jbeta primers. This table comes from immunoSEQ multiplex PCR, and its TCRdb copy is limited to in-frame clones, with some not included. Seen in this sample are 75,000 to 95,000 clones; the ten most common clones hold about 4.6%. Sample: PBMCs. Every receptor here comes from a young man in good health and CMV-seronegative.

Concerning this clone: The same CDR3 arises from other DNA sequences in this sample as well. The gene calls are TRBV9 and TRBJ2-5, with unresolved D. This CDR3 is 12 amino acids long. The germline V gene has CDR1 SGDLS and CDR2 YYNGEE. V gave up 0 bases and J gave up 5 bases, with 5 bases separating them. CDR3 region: CASSVGAETQYF. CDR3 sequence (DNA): TGTGCCAGCAGCGTAGGGGCGGAGACCCAGTACTTC.

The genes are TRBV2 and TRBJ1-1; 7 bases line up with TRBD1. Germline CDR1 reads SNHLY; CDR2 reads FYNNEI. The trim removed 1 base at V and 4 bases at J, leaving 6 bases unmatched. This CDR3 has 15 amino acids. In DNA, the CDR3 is TGTGCCAGCAGTGAAGACCTTTCAGGGGGCACTGAAGCTTTCTTT. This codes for CASSEDLSGGTEAFF.

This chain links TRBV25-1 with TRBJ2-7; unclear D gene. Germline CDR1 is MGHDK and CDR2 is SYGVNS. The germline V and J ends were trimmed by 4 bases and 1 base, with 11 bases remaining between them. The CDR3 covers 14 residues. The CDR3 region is CASSASRQSYEQYF. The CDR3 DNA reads TGTGCCAGCAGTGCATCCAGGCAATCCTACGAGCAGTACTTC.

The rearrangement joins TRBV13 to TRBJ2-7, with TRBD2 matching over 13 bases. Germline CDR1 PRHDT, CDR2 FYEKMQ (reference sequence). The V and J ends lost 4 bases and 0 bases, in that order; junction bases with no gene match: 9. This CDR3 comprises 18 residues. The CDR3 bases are TGTGCCAGCAGCTCCCGCTTAGGACTAGCGGGAGCCTCCTACGAGCAGTACTTC. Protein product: CASSSRLGLAGASYEQYF.

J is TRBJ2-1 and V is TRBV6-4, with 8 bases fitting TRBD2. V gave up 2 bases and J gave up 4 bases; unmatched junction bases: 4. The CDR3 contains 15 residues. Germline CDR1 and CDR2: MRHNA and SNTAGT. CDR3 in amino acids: CASSDRLAGYNEQFF. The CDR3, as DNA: TGTGCCAGCAGTGACAGGCTAGCGGGTTACAATGAGCAGTTCTTC.

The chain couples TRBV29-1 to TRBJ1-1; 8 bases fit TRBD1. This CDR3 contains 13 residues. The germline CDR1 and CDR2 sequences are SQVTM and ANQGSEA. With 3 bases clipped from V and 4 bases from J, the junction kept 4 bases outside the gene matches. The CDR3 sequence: CSVEDRVSTEAFF. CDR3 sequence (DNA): TGCAGCGTTGAGGACAGGGTGAGCACTGAAGCTTTCTTT. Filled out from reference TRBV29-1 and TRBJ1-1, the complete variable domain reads SAVISQKPSRDICQRGTSLTIQCQVDSQVTMMFWYRQQPGQSLTLIATANQGSEATYESGFVIDKFPISRPNLTFSTLTVSNMSPEDSSIYLCSVEDRVSTEAFFGQGTRLTVV.

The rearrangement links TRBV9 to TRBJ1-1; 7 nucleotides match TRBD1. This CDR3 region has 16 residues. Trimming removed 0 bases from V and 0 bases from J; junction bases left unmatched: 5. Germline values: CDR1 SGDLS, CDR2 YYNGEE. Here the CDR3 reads CASSVGPGGMNTEAFF. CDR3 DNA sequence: TGTGCCAGCAGCGTAGGTCCAGGGGGGATGAACACTGAAGCTTTCTTT.

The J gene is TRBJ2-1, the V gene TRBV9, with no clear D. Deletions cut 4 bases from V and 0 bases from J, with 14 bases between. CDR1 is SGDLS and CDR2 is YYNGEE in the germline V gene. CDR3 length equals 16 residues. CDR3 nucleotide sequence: TGTGCCAGCAGCCTCTTCGGAGCAATCTCCTACAATGAGCAGTTCTTC. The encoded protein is CASSLFGAISYNEQFF. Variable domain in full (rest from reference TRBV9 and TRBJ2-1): DSGVTQTPKHLITATGQRVTLRCSPRSGDLSVYWYQQSLDQGLQFLIQYYNGEERAKGNILERFSAQQFPDLHSELNLSSLELGDSALYFCASSLFGAISYNEQFFGPGTRLTVL.

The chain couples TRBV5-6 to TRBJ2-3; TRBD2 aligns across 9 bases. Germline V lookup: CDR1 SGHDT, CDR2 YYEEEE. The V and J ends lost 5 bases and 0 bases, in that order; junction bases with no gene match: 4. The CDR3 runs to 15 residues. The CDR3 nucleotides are TGTGCCAGCAGGCTTGCGGGAGGGAGCACAGATACGCAGTATTTT. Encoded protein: CASRLAGGSTDTQYF.

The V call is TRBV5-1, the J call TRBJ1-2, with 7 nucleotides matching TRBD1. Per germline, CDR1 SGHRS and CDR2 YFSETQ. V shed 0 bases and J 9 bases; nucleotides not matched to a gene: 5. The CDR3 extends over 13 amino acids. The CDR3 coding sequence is TGCGCCAGCAGCTTGGCTACAGGGGAGAGCTACACCTTC. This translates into CASSLATGESYTF.

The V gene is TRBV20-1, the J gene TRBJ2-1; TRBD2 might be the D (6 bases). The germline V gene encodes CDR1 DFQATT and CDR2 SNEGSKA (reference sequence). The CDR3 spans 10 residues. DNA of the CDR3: TGCAGCCCGGAGGGAGGTGAGCAGTTCTTC. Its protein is CSPEGGEQFF.

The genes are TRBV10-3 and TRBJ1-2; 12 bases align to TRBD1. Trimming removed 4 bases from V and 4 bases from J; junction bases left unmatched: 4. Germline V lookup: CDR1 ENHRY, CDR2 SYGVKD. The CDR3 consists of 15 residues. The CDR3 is CAISGGTGGFYGYTF. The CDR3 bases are TGTGCCATCAGTGGGGGGACAGGGGGCTTCTATGGCTACACCTTC.

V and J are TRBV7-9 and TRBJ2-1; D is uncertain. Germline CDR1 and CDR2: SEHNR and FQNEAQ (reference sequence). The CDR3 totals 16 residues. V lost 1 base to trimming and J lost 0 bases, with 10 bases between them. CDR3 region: CASSLGSYSSYNEQFF. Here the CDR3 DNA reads TGTGCCAGCAGCTTAGGAAGCTATAGCTCCTACAATGAGCAGTTCTTC.

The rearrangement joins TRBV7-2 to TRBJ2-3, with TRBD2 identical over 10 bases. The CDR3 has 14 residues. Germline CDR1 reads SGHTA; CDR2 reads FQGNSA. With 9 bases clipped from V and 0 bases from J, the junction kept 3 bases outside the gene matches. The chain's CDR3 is CASSGRTSTDTQYF. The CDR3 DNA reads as TGTGCCAGTAGCGGGAGGACTAGCACAGATACGCAGTATTTT.

In DNA form, the CDR3 reads TGTGCCAGCAGCTTCGGGGCGGGGGAGACTGAAGCTTTCTTT. As protein: CASSFGAGETEAFF. This chain joins TRBV7-9 and TRBJ1-1; D is perhaps TRBD1 (5 bases). The CDR3 has 14 residues. From germline, CDR1 is SEHNR and CDR2 FQNEAQ (reference sequence). V lost 3 bases and J lost 5, with 13 bases in between.

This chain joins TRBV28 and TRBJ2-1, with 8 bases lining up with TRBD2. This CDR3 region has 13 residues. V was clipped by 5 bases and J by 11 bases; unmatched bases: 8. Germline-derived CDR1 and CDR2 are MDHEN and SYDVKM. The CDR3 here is CASSPPGLVQQFF. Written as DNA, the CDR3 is TGTGCCAGCAGTCCACCGGGACTAGTCCAGCAGTTCTTC.

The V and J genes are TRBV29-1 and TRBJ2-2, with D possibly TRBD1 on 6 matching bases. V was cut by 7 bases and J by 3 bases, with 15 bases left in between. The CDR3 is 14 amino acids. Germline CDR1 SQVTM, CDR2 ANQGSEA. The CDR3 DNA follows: TGCAGCGCCCGACTCACAGGGTACACCGGGGAGCTGTTTTTT. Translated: CSARLTGYTGELFF.

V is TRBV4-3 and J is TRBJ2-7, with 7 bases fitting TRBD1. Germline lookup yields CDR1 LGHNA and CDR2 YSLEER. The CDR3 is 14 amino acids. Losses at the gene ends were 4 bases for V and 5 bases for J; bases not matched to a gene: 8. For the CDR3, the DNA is TGCGCCAGCAGCCCTCGGACAGGTCCCCACGAGCAGTACTTC. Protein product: CASSPRTGPHEQYF.

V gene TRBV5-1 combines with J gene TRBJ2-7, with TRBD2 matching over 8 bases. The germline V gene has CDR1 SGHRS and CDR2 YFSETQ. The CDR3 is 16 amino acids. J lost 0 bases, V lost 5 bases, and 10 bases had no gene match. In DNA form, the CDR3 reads TGCGCCAGCAGTGCTGATAGCGGGACTAGCTCCTACGAGCAGTACTTC. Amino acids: CASSADSGTSSYEQYF.

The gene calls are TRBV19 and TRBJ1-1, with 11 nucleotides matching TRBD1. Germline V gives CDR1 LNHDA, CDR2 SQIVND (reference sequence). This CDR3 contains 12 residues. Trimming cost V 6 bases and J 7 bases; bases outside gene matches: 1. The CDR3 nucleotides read TGTGCCAGTAGGGGACAGGGGGATGAAGCTTTCTTT. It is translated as CASRGQGDEAFF.

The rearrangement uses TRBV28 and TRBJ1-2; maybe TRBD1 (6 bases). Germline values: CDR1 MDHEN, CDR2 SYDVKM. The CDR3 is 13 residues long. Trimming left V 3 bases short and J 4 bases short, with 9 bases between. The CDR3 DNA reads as TGTGCCAGCAGTTTGGGCAGGGGCTATGGCTACACCTTC. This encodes CASSLGRGYGYTF.

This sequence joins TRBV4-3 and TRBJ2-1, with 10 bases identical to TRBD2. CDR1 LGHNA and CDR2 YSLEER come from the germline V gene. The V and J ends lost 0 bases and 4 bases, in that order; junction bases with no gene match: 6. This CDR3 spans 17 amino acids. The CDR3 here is CASSQDREAGGYNEQFF. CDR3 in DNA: TGCGCCAGCAGCCAAGATCGGGAAGCGGGAGGGTACAATGAGCAGTTCTTC.

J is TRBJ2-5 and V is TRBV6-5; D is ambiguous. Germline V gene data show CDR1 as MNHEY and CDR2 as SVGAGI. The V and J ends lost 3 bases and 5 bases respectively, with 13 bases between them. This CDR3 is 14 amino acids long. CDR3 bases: TGTGCCAGCAGTTATCTAGGTCGGTGGGAGACCCAGTACTTC. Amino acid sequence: CASSYLGRWETQYF.

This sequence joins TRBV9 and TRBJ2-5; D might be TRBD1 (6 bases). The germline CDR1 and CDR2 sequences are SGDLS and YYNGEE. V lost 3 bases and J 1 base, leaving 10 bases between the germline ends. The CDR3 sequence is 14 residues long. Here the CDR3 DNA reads TGTGCCAGCAGCGCAACAGGGTTCCAAGAGACCCAGTACTTC. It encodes CASSATGFQETQYF.